This TCR beta chain comes out of a study of shared clonotypes between healthy human individuals. As concerns this clone: Antigen specificity is unknown.

Trimming took 2 bases from V and 2 from J, leaving 5 bases between them. Germline V gene lookup returns CDR1 SGDLS and CDR2 YYNGEE. The CDR3 totals 14 residues. The assay was immunoSEQ multiplex PCR, and TCRdb's table has in-frame clones only and misses some. The data show about 2.1 million clones, 93% seen once. General study findings and limits: Investigators expected sequencing depth to affect clonotype sharing among donors.

Terminally differentiated effector memory CD45RA+ cells were excluded by CCR7 positive selection of CD45RO-negative cells. Source material: naive CD8+ T cells from PBMCs. The sequence was collected from a man younger than 35 in good health. Some clones in this sample may be carry-over from other donors' samples. The chain is built from TRBV9 and TRBJ2-6, with D hard to call. The CDR3 loop reads CASSVWTGANVLTF. CDR3 sequence (DNA): TGTGCCAGCAGCGTGTGGACTGGGGCCAACGTCCTGACTTTC. Full variable domain (rest looked up from reference TRBV9 and TRBJ2-6): DSGVTQTPKHLITATGQRVTLRCSPRSGDLSVYWYQQSLDQGLQFLIQYYNGEERAKGNILERFSAQQFPDLHSELNLSSLELGDSALYFCASSVWTGANVLTFGAGSRLTVL.